The T cell receptor (beta chain) described here comes from a study of CD8+ T cells in alopecia areata. Individuals with alopecia areata gave both lesional scalp punch biopsies and peripheral blood for collection. The authors extracted RNA and reverse transcribed it into cDNA as the sequencing template. The table came from immunoSEQ multiplex PCR; TCRdb's copy has only in-frame clones and leaves some out. Here the sample spans 150,000 or so clones, 40% to 65% being singletons. The TCR comes from a human donor with alopecia areata. The sequencing used CD8+ T cells sorted from blood, collected at week 0.

CDR3 region: CSASGQRDEQFF. CDR3 in DNA: TGCAGCGCCTCGGGACAGAGGGATGAGCAGTTCTTC. The chain combines TRBV29-1 with TRBJ2-1, with 7 bases aligning to TRBD1. The CDR3 contains 12 residues. Germline CDR1 SQVTM, CDR2 ANQGSEA. The J segment lost 8 bases and the V segment lost 7 bases, leaving 8 bases of the junction unmatched.